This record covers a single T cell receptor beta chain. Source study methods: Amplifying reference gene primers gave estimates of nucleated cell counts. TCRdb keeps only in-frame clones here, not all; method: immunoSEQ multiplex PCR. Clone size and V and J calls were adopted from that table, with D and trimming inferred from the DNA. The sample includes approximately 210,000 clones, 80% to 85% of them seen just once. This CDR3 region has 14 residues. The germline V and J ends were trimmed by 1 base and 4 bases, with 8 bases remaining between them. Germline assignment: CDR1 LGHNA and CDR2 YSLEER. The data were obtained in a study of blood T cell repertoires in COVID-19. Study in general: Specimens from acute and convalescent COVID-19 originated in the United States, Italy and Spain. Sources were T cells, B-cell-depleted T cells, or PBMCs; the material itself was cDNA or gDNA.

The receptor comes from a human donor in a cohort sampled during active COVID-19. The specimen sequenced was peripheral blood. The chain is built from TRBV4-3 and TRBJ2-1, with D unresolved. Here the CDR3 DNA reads TGCGCCAGCAGCCAAGGGGCAGCTTACAATGAGCAGTTCTTC. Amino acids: CASSQGAAYNEQFF.